This is a list of T cell receptor beta chains from one sample in a study of blood T cell repertoires in COVID-19. Sequencing used immunoSEQ multiplex PCR; TCRdb keeps in-frame clones, though not all of them. Found here are about 250,000 clones, about 91% of them singletons; the top ten hold 2.5% to 3%. The sequenced material came from PBMCs or T cells enriched from blood (not recorded which). The receptors here all came from a woman under 40 with acute COVID-19. CDR3s include the opening cysteine and the closing phenylalanine or tryptophan. D genes are given only for firm matches.

CDR3 protein | J gene | D gene | V gene
CATRGGSTDTQYF | TRBJ2-3 | NA | TRBV24-1
CASSHNRDSSLGANVLTF | TRBJ2-6 | TRBD1 | TRBV3-1/TRBV3-2
CASSLMEGNTEAFF | TRBJ1-1 | NA | TRBV5-1
CASSEVRGNTIYF | TRBJ1-3 | NA | TRBV6-1
CASTLWGEYQPQHF | TRBJ1-5 | NA | TRBV13
CSVGQGIEAFF | TRBJ1-1 | NA | TRBV29-1
CASSTGGTHSNQPQHF | TRBJ1-5 | TRBD1 | TRBV27
CASSQARQETPGGYTF | TRBJ1-2 | NA | TRBV4-1
CASSLGDTRGETQYF | TRBJ2-5 | NA | TRBV5-1
CASQGNEQFF | TRBJ2-1 | NA | TRBV5-1
CASSAQNTGELFF | TRBJ2-2 | NA | TRBV9
CSVVDQGDGYTF | TRBJ1-2 | NA | TRBV29-1
CASTRGLGTDTQYF | TRBJ2-3 | NA | TRBV7-2
CASKPTGESTDTQYF | TRBJ2-3 | NA | TRBV5-1
CATSRDRGRSAYEQYF | TRBJ2-7 | NA | TRBV15
CASSEPQGAFGYTF | TRBJ1-2 | TRBD1 | TRBV6-1
CASSLRTGFDEQYF | TRBJ2-7 | NA | TRBV2
CASTAGYNEQFF | TRBJ2-1 | NA | TRBV19
CASSYTGTGALETQYF | TRBJ2-5 | TRBD1 | TRBV7-2
CAGSDRAQPQHF | TRBJ1-5 | TRBD1 | TRBV27
CASSYSRDSFHEQYF | TRBJ2-7 | TRBD1 | TRBV6-5
CASSYPGSRYEQYF | TRBJ2-7 | NA | TRBV7-8
CASRPDRGGLEAFF | TRBJ1-1 | TRBD1 | TRBV19
CASRGLAVTDTQYF | TRBJ2-3 | TRBD2 | TRBV6-5
CATSINAGRNTDTQYF | TRBJ2-3 | NA | TRBV15
CASSSSDRGSTDTQYF | TRBJ2-3 | TRBD1 | TRBV11-2
CASSISVYGYTF | TRBJ1-2 | NA | TRBV19
CSASTREGRYGYTF | TRBJ1-2 | NA | TRBV20-1
CASSYFGQGAWEAFF | TRBJ1-1 | TRBD1 | TRBV6-5
CASSPTGAVPIF | TRBJ1-2 | TRBD1 | TRBV5-1
CASRASGSQPQHF | TRBJ1-5 | NA | TRBV2
CASSQGTATATEAFF | TRBJ1-1 | TRBD1 | TRBV4-3
CASSGRGSYNEQFF | TRBJ2-1 | NA | TRBV5-1
CARSRQVSVRDGYTF | TRBJ1-2 | NA | TRBV4-1
CATSGPGVNYGYTF | TRBJ1-2 | NA | TRBV24-1
CASSQDRRGQRNTEAFF | TRBJ1-1 | TRBD1 | TRBV3-1/TRBV3-2
CASSDGTSGGRGTQYF | TRBJ2-5 | TRBD2 | TRBV2
CASCTGRVQPQHF | TRBJ1-5 | NA | TRBV19